Listed below are T cell receptor beta chains from one sample, sequenced in a study of cytomegalovirus exposure and HLA in healthy donors. TCRdb's table, derived via immunoSEQ multiplex PCR, lists solely in-frame clones and lacks some. The sample's table shows approximately 46,000 clones. The specimen was PBMCs. The receptors originated from a male donor in good health and CMV-seronegative. Each CDR3 is given with its conserved first and last residue. A D gene is named only where the DNA matches it firmly.

CDR3: CASSSSGRDEQYF; DNA: TGCGCCAGCAGCTCTAGCGGGAGGGACGAGCAGTACTTC; V: TRBV5-1; J: TRBJ2-7; D: TRBD2
CDR3: CASSQTGVYTPQQFF; DNA: TGTGCCAGCAGCCAGACGGGAGTGTACACCCCCCAACAGTTCTTC; V: TRBV7-9; J: TRBJ2-1; D: -
CDR3: CASSSTGSTNEKLFF; DNA: TGTGCCAGCAGCTCTACAGGGAGCACTAATGAAAAACTGTTTTTT; V: TRBV5-4; J: TRBJ1-4; D: -
CDR3: CASSSNKRVF; DNA: TGTGCCAGCAGTTCGAACAAGCGGGTCTTC; V: TRBV28; J: TRBJ2-1; D: -
CDR3: CASSRRDSGGSGNTIYF; DNA: TGTGCCAGCAGCAGACGGGACTCTGGAGGCTCTGGAAACACCATATATTTT; V: TRBV9; J: TRBJ1-3; D: -
CDR3: CASSRTSGAYNEQFF; DNA: TGTGCCAGCAGCCGGACTAGCGGGGCTTACAATGAGCAGTTCTTC; V: TRBV7-2; J: TRBJ2-1; D: TRBD2
CDR3: CASRRTSGSDEQFF; DNA: TGTGCCAGCAGAAGGACTAGCGGGAGCGATGAGCAGTTCTTC; V: TRBV6-1; J: TRBJ2-1; D: TRBD2
CDR3: CASSFTPGGTEAFF; DNA: TGTGCCAGCAGTTTTACTCCCGGGGGCACTGAAGCTTTCTTT; V: TRBV27; J: TRBJ1-1; D: -
CDR3: CASSSPPGRATDTQYF; DNA: TGCGCCAGCAGCTCCCCCCCCGGGAGGGCCACAGATACGCAGTATTTT; V: TRBV5-1; J: TRBJ2-3; D: TRBD2
CDR3: CASSRRGLTEAFF; DNA: TGTGCCAGTAGTAGGAGGGGGCTCACTGAAGCTTTCTTT; V: TRBV19; J: TRBJ1-1; D: TRBD1
CDR3: CASSERGTRRGYEQYF; DNA: TGTGCCAGCAGTGAAAGGGGCACGAGACGTGGCTACGAGCAGTACTTC; V: TRBV6-1; J: TRBJ2-7; D: -
CDR3: CASSPSGPVGNIQYF; DNA: TGTGCCAGCAGCCCCAGCGGCCCTGTGGGAAACATTCAGTACTTC; V: TRBV6-5; J: TRBJ2-4; D: -
CDR3: CASSPRLAVNTGELFF; DNA: TGTGCCAGCTCACCCCGACTAGCGGTGAACACCGGGGAGCTGTTTTTT; V: TRBV18; J: TRBJ2-2; D: TRBD2
CDR3: CASSLRQGLRNNEQFF; DNA: TGTGCCAGCTCACTTAGACAGGGACTGCGTAACAATGAGCAGTTCTTC; V: TRBV18; J: TRBJ2-1; D: -
CDR3: CASSPGNEQFF; DNA: TGTGCCAGCTCACCCGGCAATGAGCAGTTCTTC; V: TRBV18; J: TRBJ2-1; D: -
CDR3: CASSAASYGGYEQYF; DNA: TGTGCCAGCAGTGCCGCTTCATACGGCGGCTACGAGCAGTACTTC; V: TRBV6-1; J: TRBJ2-7; D: -
CDR3: CSASRGEPQHF; DNA: TGCAGTGCTAGTCGGGGGGAGCCCCAGCATTTT; V: TRBV20-1; J: TRBJ1-5; D: -
CDR3: CASSLEGAIHGELFF; DNA: TGTGCCAGCAGCTTAGAGGGGGCGATTCACGGGGAGCTGTTTTTT; V: TRBV11-1; J: TRBJ2-2; D: TRBD1
CDR3: CAWSVGGAAEAFF; DNA: TGTGCCTGGAGTGTCGGGGGAGCGGCTGAAGCTTTCTTT; V: TRBV30; J: TRBJ1-1; D: -
CDR3: CAWSVETVYGYTF; DNA: TGTGCCTGGAGTGTGGAGACGGTCTATGGCTACACCTTC; V: TRBV30; J: TRBJ1-2; D: -
CDR3: CASSQIADHRYTQYF; DNA: TGCGCCAGCAGCCAAATAGCGGACCATAGGTATACGCAGTATTTT; V: TRBV4-3; J: TRBJ2-3; D: -
CDR3: CASSQAGETQYF; DNA: TGTGCCAGCAGCCAAGCGGGAGAGACCCAGTACTTC; V: TRBV9; J: TRBJ2-5; D: -
CDR3: CASSLLSYSTDTQYF; DNA: TGTGCCAGCAGTTTGCTCTCCTATAGCACAGATACGCAGTATTTT; V: TRBV27; J: TRBJ2-3; D: -
CDR3: CASSDRENSPLHF; DNA: TGTGCCAGCAGTGACAGGGAGAATTCACCCCTCCACTTT; V: TRBV6-4; J: TRBJ1-6; D: -
CDR3: CASSLGAKADTQYF; DNA: TGCGCCAGCAGCTTGGGGGCTAAGGCAGATACGCAGTATTTT; V: TRBV5-1; J: TRBJ2-3; D: -
CDR3: CATQRRSNQPQHF; DNA: TGTGCCACCCAAAGGAGGAGCAATCAGCCCCAGCATTTT; V: TRBV28; J: TRBJ1-5; D: -
CDR3: CASSLTGYGYTF; DNA: TGTGCCAGCAGCTTGACAGGTTATGGCTACACCTTC; V: TRBV7-9; J: TRBJ1-2; D: -
CDR3: CASRTGQNTGELFF; DNA: TGTGCCAGTAGGACTGGACAGAACACCGGGGAGCTGTTTTTT; V: TRBV19; J: TRBJ2-2; D: -
CDR3: CASSSGVDRGNTEAFF; DNA: TGTGCCAGCAGCTCCGGGGTTGACAGGGGGAACACTGAAGCTTTCTTT; V: TRBV5-4; J: TRBJ1-1; D: TRBD1
CDR3: CAWRAAGGWGETQYF; DNA: TGTGCCTGGAGAGCGGCAGGGGGCTGGGGGGAGACCCAGTACTTC; V: TRBV30; J: TRBJ2-5; D: TRBD1
CDR3: CSASLGGEQFF; DNA: TGCAGTGCTAGTCTGGGAGGTGAGCAGTTCTTC; V: TRBV20-1; J: TRBJ2-1; D: -
CDR3: CASSSDRSSYNEQFF; DNA: TGTGCCAGCAGCTCAGACAGAAGCTCCTACAATGAGCAGTTCTTC; V: TRBV11-3; J: TRBJ2-1; D: -
CDR3: CASTRQLETRSEQYF; DNA: TGTGCCAGTACTCGACAGCTCGAGACTAGATCCGAGCAGTACTTC; V: TRBV5-6; J: TRBJ2-7; D: -